Below are 13 T cell receptor beta chains sequenced from a single sample in a study of blood T cell repertoires in COVID-19. Some clones are missing from TCRdb's copy, which holds only in-frame ones; the method was immunoSEQ multiplex PCR. The sample has 180,000 or so clones, 70% to 80% seen once. The sample was PBMCs or T cells enriched from blood (not recorded which). The receptors shown here come from a man aged 55 to 70 who had been exposed to COVID-19.

Here the CDR3 reads CASSIGGTGGLQETQYF. The CDR3, as DNA: TGTGCCAGTAGTATAGGAGGGACAGGTGGCTTACAAGAGACCCAGTACTTC. This chain links TRBV19 with TRBJ2-5, with 8 bases aligning to TRBD1. This CDR3 is built from 17 residues. J lost 2 bases, V lost 1 base, and 9 bases had no gene match. CDR1 and CDR2 (germline): LNHDA, SQIVND (reference sequence).

The chain has TRBV5-1 and TRBJ2-6, with TRBD2 matching 14 bases. The CDR3 covers 18 residues. The ends lost 0 bases at V and 2 bases at J; junction bases unmatched: 1. CDR1 and CDR2 from the germline V gene are SGHRS and YFSETQ. CDR3 sequence reads: CASSLEGLAGAGANVLTF. CDR3 bases: TGCGCCAGCAGCTTGGAGGGACTAGCGGGAGCTGGGGCCAACGTCCTGACTTTC. The entire variable domain, with the rest obtained from reference TRBV5-1 and TRBJ2-6, is as follows: KAGVTQTPRYLIKTRGQQVTLSCSPISGHRSVSWYQQTPGQGLQFLFEYFSETQRNKGNFPGRFSGRQFSNSRSEMNVSTLELGDSALYLCASSLEGLAGAGANVLTFGAGSRLTVL.

The chain carries TRBV12-5 and TRBJ2-1; possible D gene TRBD2, 6 bases. Trimming removed 2 bases from V and 8 bases from J, with 7 bases in between. CDR1 LGHNT and CDR2 FRNRAP come from the germline V gene. The CDR3 spans 12 residues. The CDR3 is CASGLTSHEQFF. The CDR3 bases are TGTGCTAGTGGTTTGACTAGCCATGAGCAGTTCTTC.

The V gene is TRBV7-2, the J gene TRBJ1-1; TRBD1 agrees at 7 bases. This CDR3 region has 14 residues. Germline lookup yields CDR1 SGHTA and CDR2 FQGNSA. The J segment lost 4 bases and the V segment lost 1 base, leaving 3 bases of the junction unmatched. The CDR3 sequence: CASSLGGTATEAFF. CDR3 in DNA: TGTGCCAGCAGCTTAGGGGGGACAGCCACTGAAGCTTTCTTT.

This clone has a handful of counts. This sequence joins TRBV5-4 and TRBJ1-1; possibly TRBD1 for D (6 bases). The CDR3 runs to 13 residues. Trimming left V 5 bases short and J 2 bases short, with 10 bases between. CDR1 SGHNT and CDR2 YYREEE come from the germline V gene (reference sequence). This chain's CDR3 is CASSGGQNTEAFF. The CDR3, as DNA: TGTGCCAGCAGTGGGGGACAAAACACTGAAGCTTTCTTT.

The rearrangement joins TRBV2 to TRBJ1-4; D not resolved. Looked up from germline, CDR1 is SNHLY and CDR2 is FYNNEI. The CDR3 length is 15 residues. With 1 base removed from V and 0 bases from J, the gap between germline ends came to 6 bases. The CDR3 region is CASSEDSATNEKLFF. The CDR3 DNA reads as TGTGCCAGCAGTGAAGACAGTGCAACTAATGAAAAACTGTTTTTT. The variable domain in full, completed from reference TRBV2 and TRBJ1-4, reads EPEVTQTPSHQVTQMGQEVILRCVPISNHLYFYWYRQILGQKVEFLVSFYNNEISEKSEIFDDQFSVERPDGSNFTLKIRSTKLEDSAMYFCASSEDSATNEKLFFGSGTQLSVL.

Ten or more counts support this clone. The rearrangement joins TRBV3-1 (or the pseudogene TRBV3-2) to TRBJ2-1, with a possible D match to TRBD1 (6 bases). Deletions cut 3 bases from V and 8 bases from J, with 11 bases between. There are 13 residues in the CDR3. Germline CDR1 LGHDT, CDR2 YNNKEL (reference sequence). CDR3 nucleotides: TGTGCCAGCAGCCACGCGACAGGATATGAGCAGTTCTTC. Amino acid sequence: CASSHATGYEQFF.

The rearrangement uses TRBV11-2 and TRBJ2-5; D not certain. Between the trimmed V and J ends, which lost 0 bases and 5 bases, there was a span of 7 bases. This CDR3 has 13 residues. Germline V CDR1 and CDR2: SGHAT, FQNNGV. CDR3 DNA: TGTGCCAGCAGCTTAGATTTTTCGGAGACCCAGTACTTC. It specifies CASSLDFSETQYF.

The CDR3, as DNA: TGTGCCAGCAGCCTTAAGCCCACTAGCGACCACGAGCAGTACTTC. Translation gives CASSLKPTSDHEQYF. The genes are TRBV3-1 (or the pseudogene TRBV3-2) and TRBJ2-7; 7 bases match TRBD2. The ends lost 4 bases at V and 5 bases at J; junction bases unmatched: 11. Germline V lookup: CDR1 LGHDT, CDR2 YNNKEL (reference sequence). This CDR3 has 15 amino acids.

This rearrangement joins TRBV30 to TRBJ2-1, with a tentative D call TRBD2 (6 bases). The ends were cut back, 0 bases at V and 6 bases at J, with 15 bases in the middle. Germline V gene data show CDR1 as GTSNPN and CDR2 as SVGIG (reference sequence). This CDR3 comprises 15 residues. CDR3 nucleotides: TGTGCCTGGAGTGTGGGGACGGGAGTAGGCAATGAGCAGTTCTTC. Its protein product is CAWSVGTGVGNEQFF.

V usage is TRBV7-8 and J usage is TRBJ1-4; possibly TRBD1 for D (6 bases). V lost 3 bases and J 7 bases, leaving 9 bases between the germline ends. Per germline, CDR1 SGHVS and CDR2 FQNEAQ. CDR3 length: 13 amino acids. CDR3 protein: CASSLGAGEKLFF. The CDR3 nucleotides are TGTGCCAGCAGCTTGGGGGCGGGTGAAAAACTGTTTTTT.

The rearrangement uses TRBV14 and TRBJ1-2, with D possibly TRBD1 on 6 matching bases. Per the germline V gene, CDR1 is SGHDN and CDR2 is FVKESK. This CDR3 has 14 amino acids. V lost 4 bases, J lost 4 bases, and 13 bases lay in between. This chain's CDR3 is CASSLDGTPYGYTF. The CDR3 DNA reads TGTGCCAGCAGCCTCGACGGGACACCCTATGGCTACACCTTC.

This rearrangement joins TRBV6-1 to TRBJ1-6; D unclear. The CDR3 totals 16 residues. V gave up 3 bases and J gave up 0 bases, with 9 bases separating them. The germline CDR1 and CDR2 sequences are MNHNS and SASEGT. The CDR3 region is CASSDYLSSYNSPLHF. CDR3 coding DNA: TGTGCCAGCAGTGATTACTTGAGCTCCTATAATTCACCCCTCCACTTT.